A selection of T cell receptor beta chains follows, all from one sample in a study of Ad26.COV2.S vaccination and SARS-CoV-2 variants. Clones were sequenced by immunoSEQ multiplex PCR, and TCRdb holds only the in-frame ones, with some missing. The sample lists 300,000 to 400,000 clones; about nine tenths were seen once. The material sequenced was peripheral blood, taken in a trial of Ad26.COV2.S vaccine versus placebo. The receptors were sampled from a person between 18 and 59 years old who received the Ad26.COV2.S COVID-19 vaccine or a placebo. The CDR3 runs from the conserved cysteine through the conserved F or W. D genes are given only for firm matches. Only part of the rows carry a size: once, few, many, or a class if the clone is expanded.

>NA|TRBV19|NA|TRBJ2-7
CASSGQAAYEQYF
TGTGCCAGTAGTGGGCAGGCCGCCTACGAGCAGTACTTC
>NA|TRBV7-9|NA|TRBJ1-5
CASRRNNQPQHF
TGTGCCAGCAGGAGAAATAATCAGCCCCAGCATTTT
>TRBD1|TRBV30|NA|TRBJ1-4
CAWRQQGEHEKLFF
TGTGCCTGGAGACAACAGGGGGAGCATGAAAAACTGTTTTTT
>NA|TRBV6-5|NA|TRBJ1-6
CASSLDRGSGSPLHF
TGTGCCAGCAGCCTGGACCGAGGGTCGGGTTCACCCCTCCACTTT
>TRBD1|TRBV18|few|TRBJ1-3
CASSSGTGPSGNTIYF
TGTGCCAGCTCATCAGGGACAGGCCCCTCTGGAAACACCATATATTTT
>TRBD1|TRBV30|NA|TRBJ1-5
CAWRAGQPNQPQHF
TGTGCCTGGAGAGCGGGACAGCCAAATCAGCCCCAGCATTTT
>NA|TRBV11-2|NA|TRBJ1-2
CASSRDGSGHGYTF
TGTGCCAGCAGCCGCGACGGGTCAGGACATGGCTACACCTTC
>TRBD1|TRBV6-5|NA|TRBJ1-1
CASPTRTGIQAFF
TGTGCCAGCCCTACTCGGACAGGGATACAAGCTTTCTTT
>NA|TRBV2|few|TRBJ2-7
CASSEFNPGAYEQYF
TGTGCCAGCAGTGAATTCAACCCGGGGGCCTACGAGCAGTACTTC
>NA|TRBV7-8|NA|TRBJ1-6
CASSLPLVSPLHF
TGTGCCAGCAGCCTACCCCTGGTTTCACCCCTCCACTTT
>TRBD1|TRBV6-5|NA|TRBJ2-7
CASREGQGAREQYF
TGTGCCAGCAGAGAGGGACAGGGGGCGAGGGAGCAGTACTTC
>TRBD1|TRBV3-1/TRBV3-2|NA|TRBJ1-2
CASSQEGIGTVGDNYGYTF
TGTGCCAGCAGCCAAGAGGGTATTGGGACAGTGGGAGATAACTATGGCTACACCTTC
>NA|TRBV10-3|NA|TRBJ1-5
CAISEGWGEGNQPQHF
TGTGCCATCAGTGAGGGTTGGGGGGAGGGCAATCAGCCCCAGCATTTT
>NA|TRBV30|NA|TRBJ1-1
CAWSLRWTEAFF
TGTGCCTGGAGTTTACGGTGGACTGAAGCTTTCTTT
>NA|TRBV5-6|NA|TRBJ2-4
CASSLAWGNTVQYF
TGTGCCAGCAGCTTGGCTTGGGGCAACACGGTACAGTACTTC
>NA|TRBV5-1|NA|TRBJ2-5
CASSLAGTQYF
TGCGCCAGCAGCTTGGCCGGGACCCAGTACTTC